This TCR beta chain is drawn from a study of shared clonotypes between healthy human individuals. Overall study results and limits: Among donors, sharing of clonotypes was expected to be affected by sequencing depth. Rarefaction exposed incomplete sorted-subset sequencing despite large depth. Sampling involved blood alone; tissue repertoires likely differ. Larger estimated richness was generally recorded for naive subsets relative to memory subsets.

As concerns this clone: No antigen is known for it.

Sequencing used immunoSEQ multiplex PCR; TCRdb keeps in-frame clones, though not all of them. The table records fewer than 1.6 million clones, 98% of them present only once. The sequenced sample was naive CD4+ T cells sorted from blood. Subset in this sample: CD45RA+ positively selected. The source of this sequence is a young man in good health.

The CDR3 nucleotides are TGCGCCAGCAGCCGGGACAGCAACTACGAGCAGTACTTC. This sequence encodes CASSRDSNYEQYF. The chain is built from TRBV4-1 and TRBJ2-7; TRBD1 aligns across 7 bases. V lost 4 bases to trimming and J lost 3 bases; unmatched junction nucleotides: 3. CDR1 is MGHRA and CDR2 is YSYEKL in the germline V gene. The CDR3 loop spans 13 amino acids.